Included here is one TCR beta chain sequence, with context. As yet, its antigen is unknown. The data are from a study of T cells expressing NK-cell markers. Overall study: Sequenced donors, eight in total, included seven who were HCMV-seropositive and one who was seronegative. Study findings and constraints: These clonotypes also led the CD3+CD56-NKG2C+ fraction in several donors.

The germline V gene has CDR1 MDHEN and CDR2 SYDVKM. The CDR3 extends over 16 amino acids. TCRdb re-called the 5' RACE reads and catalogs CDR3 proteins one per entry, DNA excluded. Its clone listing holds a few hundred thousand distinct CDR3 sequences. The TCR comes from a young man in good health. Material: blood T cells: a sorted CD56 or NKG2C T cell subset, CD4+ or CD8+ T cells, or bulk PBMC T cells (not recorded which). The chain recombines TRBV28 with TRBJ1-2; with no DNA, the TCRdb D assignment of TRBD1 cannot be verified. The CDR3 sequence: CASSFIGTGMRGGYTF.